This T cell receptor beta chain appears in the sequencing data of a study of human T cells and chemical hapten exposure. Looking at the study overall: Small pooled library volume differences chiefly drove per-sample TCR yield variation. Overall study results and limits: Expanded TCRs produced significantly more large CDR3 similarity clusters than controls did.

This clonotype was counted ten times or more. The antigen is not known. Germline CDR1 is MNHEY and CDR2 is SVGEGT. The CDR3 has 12 amino acids. V was pared by 8 bases and J by 3 bases, with 10 bases between. Time point here: pre-sensitization, week 0. The treatment is: therapeutic diphenylcyclopropenone sensitization with weekly scalp DPC. Each patch-test visit's blood sample preceded patch application. The authors' total RNA extraction used unfractionated whole blood. In TCRdb, the RACE reads were re-called with MiXCR into one record per CDR3 protein. The sample lists tens of thousands of distinct CDR3 sequences; roughly a tenth were seen once.

This TCR came from a middle-aged man with alopecia areata. Some clones in this sample may be carry-over from other donors' samples. The chain employs TRBV6-2 or TRBV6-3 and TRBJ1-1; D not resolved. Sequenced material: whole blood, taken in connection with sensitization to the hapten diphenylcyclopropenone (DPC). Here the CDR3 DNA reads TGTGCCAGCTTAGGGTACGACACTGAAGCTTTCTTT. This encodes CASLGYDTEAFF.